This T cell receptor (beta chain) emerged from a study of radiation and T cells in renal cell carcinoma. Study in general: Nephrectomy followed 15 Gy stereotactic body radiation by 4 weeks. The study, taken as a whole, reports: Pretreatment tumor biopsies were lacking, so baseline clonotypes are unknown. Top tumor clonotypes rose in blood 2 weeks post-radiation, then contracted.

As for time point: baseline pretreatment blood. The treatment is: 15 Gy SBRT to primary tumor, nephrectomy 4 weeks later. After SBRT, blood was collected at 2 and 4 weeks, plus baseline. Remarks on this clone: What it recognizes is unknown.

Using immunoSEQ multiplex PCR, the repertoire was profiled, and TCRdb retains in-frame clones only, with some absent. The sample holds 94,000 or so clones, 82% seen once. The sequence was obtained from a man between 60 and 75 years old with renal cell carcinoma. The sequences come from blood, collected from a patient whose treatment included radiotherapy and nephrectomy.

CDR3 nucleotides: TGTGCCAGCAGCCCCGGGACAGGGTTTTACGAGCAGTACTTC. Translation gives CASSPGTGFYEQYF. The J gene is TRBJ2-7, the V gene TRBV5-6; TRBD1 matches at 9 bases. This CDR3 has 14 residues. Germline V CDR1 and CDR2: SGHDT, YYEEEE. With V trimmed by 4 bases and J by 4 bases, 6 bases remained unmatched.